The 18 T cell receptor beta chains listed next were all sequenced from one sample in a study of cytotoxic CD8 clonotypes in ibrutinib-treated CLL. The method was immunoSEQ multiplex PCR; TCRdb's version includes in-frame clones alone and lacks a portion of them. Among over 140,000 clones listed, 80% were seen once. The sequencing here drew on PBMCs, taken after 36 months of ibrutinib treatment. Receptor source: a human donor with chronic lymphocytic leukemia.

There are many counts of this clone. The chain joins TRBV4-1 to TRBJ2-5; D assignment may be TRBD1 or TRBD2 (5 bases each). This CDR3 has 16 residues. CDR1 and CDR2 from the germline V gene are MGHRA and YSYEKL. V dropped 4 bases and J dropped 1 base, with 16 bases sitting between them. The CDR3 DNA follows: TGCGCCAGCAGCCGGGGACCTCCTGCCGCCCAAGAGACCCAGTACTTC. Amino acid sequence: CASSRGPPAAQETQYF.

The chain employs TRBV7-9 and TRBJ1-2; D gene uncertain. Germline V gives CDR1 SEHNR, CDR2 FQNEAQ (reference sequence). Trimming took off 5 bases at V and 8 bases at J, with 27 bases between the two ends. This CDR3 region has 17 residues. The CDR3 spells CASSPQRNGSLSQGYTF. CDR3 DNA sequence: TGTGCCAGCAGCCCTCAAAGAAACGGTTCACTCAGTCAAGGCTACACCTTC.

The chain is built from TRBV5-5 and TRBJ1-4; unclear D gene. CDR3 length: 15 amino acids. V was pared by 1 base and J by 0 bases, with 7 bases between. From germline, CDR1 is SGHKS and CDR2 YYEKEE (reference sequence). In nucleotides, the CDR3 is TGTGCCAGCAGCTTGTTGAGGGCAACTAATGAAAAACTGTTTTTT. Translation: CASSLLRATNEKLFF.

The genes are TRBV5-1 and TRBJ1-4; D is undetermined. CDR3 length equals 15 residues. V lost 4 bases to trimming and J lost 8 bases, with 18 bases between them. Per the germline V gene, CDR1 is SGHRS and CDR2 is YFSETQ. The CDR3 region has the DNA TGCGCCAGCAGCCCACAGCCGTTTGTTGAGGAAAAACTGTTTTTT. Translation gives CASSPQPFVEEKLFF.

V usage is TRBV18 and J usage is TRBJ2-7, with 7 bases fitting TRBD2. The CDR3 is 13 amino acids. Unmatched junction bases numbered 7, after V lost 5 bases and J lost 6 bases. The germline gives CDR1 KGHSH, CDR2 LQKENI. CDR3 protein: CASSFWTSSEQYF. CDR3 sequence (DNA): TGTGCCAGCTCATTCTGGACTAGTAGCGAGCAGTACTTC.

J is TRBJ2-1 and V is TRBV5-1; D unclear. The CDR3 has 15 residues. With 2 bases removed from V and 0 bases from J, the gap between germline ends came to 9 bases. Germline loops: CDR1 SGHRS, CDR2 YFSETQ. DNA of the CDR3: TGCGCCAGCAGCTTCTCAGCAGACTCCTACAATGAGCAGTTCTTC. Protein product: CASSFSADSYNEQFF.

The J gene is TRBJ2-3, the V gene TRBV5-1, with a tentative D call TRBD1 (5 bases). This CDR3 spans 13 amino acids. CDR1 and CDR2 (germline): SGHRS, YFSETQ. Trimming pared 2 bases from V and 8 bases from J, leaving 12 bases between. The CDR3 region has the DNA TGCGCCAGCAGCTTTGACGCCCAGGGTACGCAGTATTTT. The encoded protein is CASSFDAQGTQYF.

The genes are TRBV27 and TRBJ2-3, with 12 nucleotides matching TRBD1. This CDR3 has 17 amino acids. Looked up from germline, CDR1 is MNHEY and CDR2 is SMNVEV (reference sequence). Trimming at V came to 0 bases and at J to 6 bases, leaving 7 bases not matched to a gene. The CDR3 is CASSLSPPGQGADTQYF. CDR3 coding DNA: TGTGCCAGCAGTTTATCCCCCCCGGGACAGGGGGCGGATACGCAGTATTTT.

The rearrangement joins TRBV19 to TRBJ2-7, with 8 bases fitting TRBD2. The CDR3 is 13 residues long. Germline V gene data show CDR1 as LNHDA and CDR2 as SQIVND (reference sequence). J was trimmed by 5 bases and V by 6 bases; bases with no gene match: 6. Here the CDR3 reads CASRRREVDEQYF. The CDR3 nucleotides are TGTGCCAGTAGACGGCGGGAGGTGGACGAGCAGTACTTC.

The chain carries TRBV25-1 and TRBJ2-7; maybe TRBD2 (6 bases). In germline, CDR1 is MGHDK, CDR2 SYGVNS. The CDR3 is 15 amino acids. Trimming shortened V by 3 bases and J by 0 bases, and 12 bases separated the two germline ends. The CDR3 DNA reads TGTGCCAGCAGTGAGGCGGGACGCAGCTCCTACGAGCAGTACTTC. Protein product: CASSEAGRSSYEQYF.

The rearrangement uses TRBV28 and TRBJ2-7, with D perhaps TRBD1 (6 bases). This CDR3 has 15 residues. The germline CDR1 and CDR2 sequences are MDHEN and SYDVKM. With 6 bases removed from V and 4 bases from J, the gap between germline ends came to 19 bases. For the CDR3, the DNA is TGTGCCAGCAGCCCGGAAGGGCAGGGGATTTACGAGCAGTACTTC. As protein: CASSPEGQGIYEQYF.

This clone was found a few times. The CDR3 protein is CASSTFRIGNTIYF. CDR3 DNA: TGTGCCAGCAGCACTTTCAGGATTGGAAACACCATATATTTT. The chain employs TRBV11-2 and TRBJ1-3, with D hard to call. CDR3 length equals 14 residues. V lost 5 bases and J lost 3, with 11 bases in between. Germline lookup yields CDR1 SGHAT and CDR2 FQNNGV.

The chain employs TRBV7-8 and TRBJ2-7, with D possibly being TRBD1 (6 bases). Germline assignment: CDR1 SGHVS and CDR2 FQNEAQ. The germline V and J ends were trimmed by 1 base and 5 bases, with 12 bases remaining between them. The CDR3 sequence is 14 residues long. The CDR3 sequence: CASSLEWTDDEQYF. The CDR3 nucleotides read TGTGCCAGCAGCTTAGAGTGGACAGACGACGAGCAGTACTTC.

In its sample, this clone was seen a few times. This sequence joins TRBV7-6 and TRBJ1-5, with D possibly matching TRBD1 (5 bases). The CDR3 is made up of 17 amino acids. V dropped 1 base and J dropped 3 bases, with 16 bases sitting between them. Germline-derived CDR1 and CDR2 are SGHVS and FNYEAQ. The CDR3, as DNA: TGTGCCAGCAGCTTAGAACCTTGGGGCAGCTTCAATCAGCCCCAGCATTTT. Amino acids: CASSLEPWGSFNQPQHF.

The chain recombines TRBV2 with TRBJ1-3; TRBD1 is a possible D gene (5 bases). Germline CDR1 and CDR2: SNHLY and FYNNEI. The CDR3 runs 15 residues. The V end was cut by 7 bases, the J end by 3 bases, with 16 bases between. CDR3: CASIGTSFGGNTIYF. The CDR3 nucleotides read TGTGCCAGCATTGGGACCTCCTTCGGTGGAAACACCATATATTTT. The full variable domain, its missing parts supplied by reference TRBV2 and TRBJ1-3, is EPEVTQTPSHQVTQMGQEVILRCVPISNHLYFYWYRQILGQKVEFLVSFYNNEISEKSEIFDDQFSVERPDGSNFTLKIRSTKLEDSAMYFCASIGTSFGGNTIYFGEGSWLTVV.

Regarding this clone: The sample holds other DNA sequences that translate to the same CDR3. The J gene is TRBJ2-7, the V gene TRBV7-9, with D possibly TRBD2 on 5 matching bases. Per germline, CDR1 SEHNR and CDR2 FQNEAQ (reference sequence). CDR3 length: 15 amino acids. V lost 2 bases, J lost 1 base, and 12 bases lay in between. The CDR3 DNA reads as TGTGCCAGCAGCTTAATGGGCCGCGGGTCCTACGAGCAGTACTTC. As protein: CASSLMGRGSYEQYF.

The rearrangement links TRBV5-1 to TRBJ2-7, with TRBD2 identical over 8 bases. Trimming at V came to 5 bases and at J to 4 bases, leaving 14 bases not matched to a gene. Germline lookup yields CDR1 SGHRS and CDR2 YFSETQ. The CDR3 covers 16 residues. The chain's CDR3 is CASSPLGRGGSYEQYF. In nucleotides, the CDR3 is TGCGCCAGCAGTCCCCTGGGGCGCGGGGGGTCTTACGAGCAGTACTTC.

This clone has a single count. CDR3 residues: CAWSARQGSPSGANVLTF. The CDR3 DNA reads TGTGCCTGGAGTGCCCGACAGGGAAGTCCCTCTGGGGCCAACGTCCTGACTTTC. The chain carries TRBV30 and TRBJ2-6; TRBD1 matches at 7 bases. Germline V gene data show CDR1 as GTSNPN and CDR2 as SVGIG (reference sequence). The CDR3 totals 18 residues. Trimming cost V 1 base and J 0 bases; bases outside gene matches: 9. Full variable domain (outside the CDR3, taken from reference TRBV30 and TRBJ2-6): SQTIHQWPATLVQPVGSPLSLECTVEGTSNPNLYWYRQAAGRGLQLLFYSVGIGQISSEVPQNLSASRPQDRQFILSSKKLLLSDSGFYLCAWSARQGSPSGANVLTFGAGSRLTVL.